What follows is one T cell receptor beta chain and its context. The CDR3 covers 17 residues. Germline CDR1 is DFQATT and CDR2 is SNEGSKA (reference sequence). V lost 3 bases and J lost 5; bases outside the gene matches: 17. These data belong to a study of blood T cell repertoires in COVID-19. Study at large: There were acute and convalescent COVID-19 samples, and they came from the United States, Italy and Spain. Nucleic acid was either cDNA or gDNA, and it came from T cells, B-cell-depleted T cells, or PBMCs.

In the source study's methods: Amplification with reference gene primers provided the estimates of nucleated cell counts. The table came from immunoSEQ multiplex PCR; TCRdb's copy has only in-frame clones and leaves some out. V and J calls and clone size are given by that table; D and trimming were obtained from the DNA. The sample contains approximately 71,000 clones, about 81% of which appear only once. This TCR was sampled from a woman older than 75 with acute or convalescent COVID-19. The gene calls are TRBV20-1 and TRBJ2-3, with TRBD2 identical over 7 bases. The sequenced sample consisted of peripheral blood. The chain's CDR3 is CSASSSAGVAGGDTQYF. The CDR3 DNA reads as TGCAGTGCTAGTTCCTCGGCGGGAGTGGCGGGCGGAGATACGCAGTATTTT.